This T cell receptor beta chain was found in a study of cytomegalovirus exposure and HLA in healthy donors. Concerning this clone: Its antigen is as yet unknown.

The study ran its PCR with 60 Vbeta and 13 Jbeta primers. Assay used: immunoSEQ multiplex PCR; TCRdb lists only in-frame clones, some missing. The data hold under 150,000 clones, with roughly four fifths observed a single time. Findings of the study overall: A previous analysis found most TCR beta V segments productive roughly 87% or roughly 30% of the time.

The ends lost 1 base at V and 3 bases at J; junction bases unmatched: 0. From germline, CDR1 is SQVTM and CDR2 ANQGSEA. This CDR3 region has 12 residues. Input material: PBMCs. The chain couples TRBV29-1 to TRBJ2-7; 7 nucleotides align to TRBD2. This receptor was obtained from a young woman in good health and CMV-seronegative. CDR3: CSVEGGGYEQYF. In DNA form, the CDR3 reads TGCAGCGTTGAAGGGGGGGGCTACGAGCAGTACTTC.